Listed below are T cell receptor beta chains from one sample, sequenced in a study of blood T cell repertoires in COVID-19. TCRdb's copy holds only in-frame clones and misses some; the assay was immunoSEQ multiplex PCR. This sample has approximately 350,000 clones; 80% to 90% occur once, and the top ten carry approximately 3%. The specimen sequenced was peripheral blood. The receptors derive from a woman aged 30 to 39 with COVID-19, enrolled during active disease. The CDR3 runs from the conserved cysteine through the conserved F or W. Each record gives: J gene, clone size, D gene, V gene, CDR3 protein, CDR3 DNA. D genes are given only for firm matches. Clone size is not always given. Where it is, it says once, few, many or a class for expanded clones.

TRBJ2-7	-	-	TRBV6-2/TRBV6-3	CASSYSQGEQYF	TGTGCCAGCAGTTACTCGCAGGGGGAGCAGTACTTC
TRBJ2-1	-	TRBD1	TRBV9	CASSARRDRVMNEQFF	TGTGCCAGCAGCGCCCGGCGGGACAGGGTAATGAATGAGCAGTTCTTC
TRBJ2-2	-	TRBD2	TRBV5-1	CASSLDLAGQTGELFF	TGCGCCAGCAGCTTGGATCTAGCGGGGCAGACCGGGGAGCTGTTTTTT
TRBJ2-3	-	TRBD2	TRBV13	CASSRRVAGSTDTQYF	TGTGCCAGCAGCCGCCGGGTAGCGGGGAGCACAGATACGCAGTATTTT
TRBJ1-2	-	-	TRBV15	CATSRVGLLLHGYTF	TGTGCCACCAGCAGAGTGGGGCTCCTCCTGCATGGCTACACCTTC
TRBJ1-6	-	TRBD1	TRBV5-4	CASSLGQGVNSPLHF	TGTGCCAGCAGCTTGGGACAGGGTGTAAATTCACCCCTCCACTTT
TRBJ1-4	-	TRBD1	TRBV2	CASRRQGFNEKLFF	TGTGCCAGCAGACGACAGGGGTTTAATGAAAAACTGTTTTTT
TRBJ2-1	-	TRBD2	TRBV9	CASSYNSGGHNEQFF	TGTGCCAGCAGCTACAATAGCGGGGGCCACAATGAGCAGTTCTTC
TRBJ1-4	-	-	TRBV7-9	CASSAQGFEKLFF	TGTGCCAGCAGCGCACAGGGTTTTGAAAAACTGTTTTTT
TRBJ2-1	-	TRBD2	TRBV24-1	CATTRRASGTGADNEQFF	TGTGCCACCACCCGGCGCGCTAGCGGGACGGGTGCGGACAATGAGCAGTTCTTC
TRBJ2-2	-	-	TRBV7-2	CASSFRGTGELFF	TGTGCCAGCAGCTTCCGAGGCACCGGGGAGCTGTTTTTT
TRBJ2-1	-	TRBD2	TRBV7-9	CASSSASGSLRSYNEQFF	TGTGCCAGCAGCTCTGCTAGCGGGAGTTTGCGATCCTACAATGAGCAGTTCTTC
TRBJ2-1	-	-	TRBV5-1	CASSFRAAGQAPNEQFF	TGCGCCAGCAGCTTCCGGGCAGCGGGACAGGCCCCCAATGAGCAGTTCTTC
TRBJ1-1	once	-	TRBV19	CASSITGTSGTEAFF	TGTGCCAGTAGTATTACCGGGACATCTGGGACTGAAGCTTTCTTT
TRBJ1-6	-	-	TRBV3-1/TRBV3-2	CASSQEGVYSPLHF	TGTGCCAGCAGCCAAGAAGGAGTATATTCACCCCTCCACTTT
TRBJ2-3	-	-	TRBV19	CASSISGGDTDTQYF	TGTGCCAGTAGTATCAGCGGCGGGGACACAGATACGCAGTATTTT